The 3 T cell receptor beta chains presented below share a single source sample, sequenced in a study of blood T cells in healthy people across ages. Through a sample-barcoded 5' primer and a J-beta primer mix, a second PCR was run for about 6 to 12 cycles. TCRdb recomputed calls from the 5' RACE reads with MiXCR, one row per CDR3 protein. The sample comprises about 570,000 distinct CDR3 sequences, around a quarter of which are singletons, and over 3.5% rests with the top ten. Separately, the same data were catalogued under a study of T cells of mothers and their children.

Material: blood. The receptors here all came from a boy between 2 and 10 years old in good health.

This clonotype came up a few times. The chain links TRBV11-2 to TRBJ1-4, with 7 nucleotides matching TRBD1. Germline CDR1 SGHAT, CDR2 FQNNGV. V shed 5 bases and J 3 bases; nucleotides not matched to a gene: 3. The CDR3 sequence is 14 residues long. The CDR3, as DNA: TGTGCCAGCAGCATACAGGGGTCTAATGAAAAACTGTTTTTT. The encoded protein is CASSIQGSNEKLFF. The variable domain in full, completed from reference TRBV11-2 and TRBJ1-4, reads EAGVAQSPRYKIIEKRQSVAFWCNPISGHATLYWYQQILGQGPKLLIQFQNNGVVDDSQLPKDRFSAERLKGVDSTLKIQPAKLEDSAVYLCASSIQGSNEKLFFGSGTQLSVL.

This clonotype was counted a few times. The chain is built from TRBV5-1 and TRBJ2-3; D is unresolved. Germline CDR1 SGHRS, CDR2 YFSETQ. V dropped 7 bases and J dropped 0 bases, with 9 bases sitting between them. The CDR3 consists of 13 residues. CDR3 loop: CASLRDSTDTQYF. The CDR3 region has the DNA TGCGCCAGCCTAAGGGATAGCACAGATACGCAGTATTTT.

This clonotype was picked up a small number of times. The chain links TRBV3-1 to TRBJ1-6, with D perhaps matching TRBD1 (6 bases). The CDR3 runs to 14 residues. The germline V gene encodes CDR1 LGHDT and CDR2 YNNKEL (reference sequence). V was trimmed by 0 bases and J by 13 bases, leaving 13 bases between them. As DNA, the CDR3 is TGTGCCAGCAGCCAAGAAGACAGGCTGAGTCCCCTCCACTTT. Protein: CASSQEDRLSPLHF.